This T cell receptor (beta chain) was sequenced during a study of blood T cell repertoires in COVID-19. TCRdb's copy holds only in-frame clones and misses some; the assay was immunoSEQ multiplex PCR. The table records 370,000 or so clones, more than 75% of them present only once. Sequenced: peripheral blood. The TCR was taken from a human donor with acute or convalescent COVID-19. The donor label of this sample is uncertain.

CDR3 coding DNA: TGTGCCAGCGGGGGCGCCCTTGAAGCTTTCTTT. Protein sequence: CASGGALEAFF. The chain carries TRBV2 and TRBJ1-1; a possible D gene is TRBD1 (6 bases). The ends were cut back, 8 bases at V and 7 bases at J, with 11 bases in the middle. Looked up from germline, CDR1 is SNHLY and CDR2 is FYNNEI. CDR3 length: 11 amino acids.